The present TCR beta chain was sequenced within a study of identical twins. Study outcomes and limitations: Conclusions were based on cross-sectional statistical analysis, without following the same donors. Cord blood beta clonotypes present at high abundance carried fewer insertions; no such pattern appeared in memory repertoires. Researchers caution that invariant MAIT and iNKT cells could partly confound zero-insertion analyses.

This clonotype was detected ten times or more. Its antigen is as yet unknown. Germline CDR1 DFQATT, CDR2 SNEGSKA (reference sequence). V lost 1 base, J lost 5 bases, and 11 bases stayed unmatched. There are 17 residues in the CDR3. Through template switching, a universal primer site was introduced, and the cDNA contained unique molecular identifiers. TCRdb itself ran the 5' RACE reads through MiXCR, one entry per CDR3 protein. The table records 500,000 or so distinct CDR3 sequences, approximately 14% of them present only once. The same sample was also studied in work on yellow fever vaccine responses in identical twins.

This sequence was found in a woman under 30 in good health. The genes are TRBV20-1 and TRBJ2-5; TRBD2 aligns across 12 bases. Sample: CD4+ T cells sorted from blood. CDR3 region: CSARGPGLAGPLETQYF. The CDR3 DNA reads as TGCAGTGCTAGAGGACCGGGACTAGCGGGTCCGTTGGAGACCCAGTACTTC.